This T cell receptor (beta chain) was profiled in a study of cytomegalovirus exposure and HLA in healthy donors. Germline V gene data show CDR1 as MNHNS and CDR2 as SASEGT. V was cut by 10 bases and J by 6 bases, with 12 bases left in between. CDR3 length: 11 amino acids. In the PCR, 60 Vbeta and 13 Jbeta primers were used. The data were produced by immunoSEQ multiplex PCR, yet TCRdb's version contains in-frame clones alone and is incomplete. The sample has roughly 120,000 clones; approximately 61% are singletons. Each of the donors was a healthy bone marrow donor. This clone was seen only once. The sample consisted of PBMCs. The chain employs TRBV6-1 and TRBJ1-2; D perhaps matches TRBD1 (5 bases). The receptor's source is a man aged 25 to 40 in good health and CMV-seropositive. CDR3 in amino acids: CAISGTNGYTF. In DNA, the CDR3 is TGTGCCATCTCAGGGACTAATGGCTACACCTTC.